This T cell receptor beta chain was recorded in a study of T cells in localized non-small cell lung cancer. Study observations and caveats: Uninvolved adjacent lung showed higher T cell clonality than tumor.

Measured with immunoSEQ multiplex PCR; TCRdb has only the in-frame clones, and not every one. This sample has tens of thousands of clones, with 60% to 80% found just once. About this clone: The target antigen is unknown.

The trim removed 5 bases at V and 0 bases at J, leaving 7 bases unmatched. The CDR3 sequence is 16 residues long. CDR1 and CDR2 from the germline V gene are SGHNT and YENEEA. The sample in question was peripheral blood, obtained before any cancer treatment. This chain uses TRBV11-3 with TRBJ2-1, with 7 bases matching TRBD2. The TCR sequence derives from a man between 40 and 75 years old with stage I squamous cell lung carcinoma. Here the CDR3 reads CASSRNLAASYNEQFF. CDR3 coding DNA: TGTGCCAGCAGCAGAAACCTAGCGGCCTCCTACAATGAGCAGTTCTTC.